Below, one T cell receptor (beta chain) is given with its context. Antigen unknown. The method was immunoSEQ multiplex PCR; TCRdb's version includes in-frame clones alone and lacks a portion of them. The sample lists more than 250,000 clones, approximately 95% occurring once. The sample originates from a study of T cell responses to AZD1222 COVID-19 vaccine. Study observations and caveats: The number of AZD1222 recipients seropositive at baseline was only 5 to 7.

CDR3 length: 13 residues. Germline V lookup: CDR1 SNHLY, CDR2 FYNNEI. Trimming took off 6 bases at V and 4 bases at J, with 12 bases between the two ends. Sequences were derived from peripheral blood, sampled on day 0 of AZD1222 vaccination. This clonotype was obtained from an adult in good health. The chain employs TRBV2 and TRBJ1-1; possibly TRBD1 for D (5 bases). The CDR3 coding sequence is TGTGCCAGCAGCCCATGGGGGAGCACTGAAGCTTTCTTT. Its translation: CASSPWGSTEAFF.